Following are 7 T cell receptor beta chains from one sample sequenced in a study of T-cell reconstitution after alpha-beta-depleted transplantation in children. Unique molecular identifiers were used to barcode this TCRbeta library. TCRdb passed the PCR reads through MiXCR, listing each CDR3 protein once. The data show about 190,000 distinct CDR3 sequences, roughly 10% seen once. The sequencing used PBMCs, collected before TCRalphabeta/CD19-depleted stem cell transplant. These TCRs come from a boy aged 2 to 10 with acute myeloid leukemia, due to receive a stem cell transplant.

The table lists this clonotype with many counts. The chain employs TRBV9 and TRBJ2-1, with D possibly called TRBD1 or TRBD2 (5 bases each). Looked up from germline, CDR1 is SGDLS and CDR2 is YYNGEE. V lost 4 bases and J lost 4, with 21 bases in between. This CDR3 is built from 17 residues. The CDR3: CASSKVGAVREYNEQFF. CDR3 sequence (DNA): TGTGCCAGCAGCAAAGTCGGGGCGGTACGGGAATACAATGAGCAGTTCTTC.

This clonotype occurred many times. This sequence joins TRBV6-5 and TRBJ2-3; no firm D call. CDR1 and CDR2 (germline): MNHEY, SVGAGI. This CDR3 is built from 15 residues. V was pared by 4 bases and J by 0 bases, with 11 bases between. The CDR3, as DNA: TGTGCCAGCAGTTCCTTCTATGGTAGCACAGATACGCAGTATTTT. It yields the protein CASSSFYGSTDTQYF.

This clonotype came up once. In DNA form, the CDR3 reads TGTGCCAGCAGCCAGGCCGGGACAACGAACACTGAAGCTTTCTTT. As protein: CASSQAGTTNTEAFF. V usage is TRBV3-1 and J usage is TRBJ1-1, with D tentatively TRBD1 (6 bases). The germline V and J ends were trimmed by 3 bases and 1 base, with 12 bases remaining between them. Germline V gene lookup returns CDR1 LGHDT and CDR2 YNNKEL (reference sequence). The CDR3 loop spans 15 amino acids. The variable domain in full, with the rest retrieved from reference TRBV3-1 and TRBJ1-1, is DTAVSQTPKYLVTQMGNDKSIKCEQNLGHDTMYWYKQDSKKFLKIMFSYNNKELIINETVPNRFSPKSPDKAHLNLHINSLELGDSAVYFCASSQAGTTNTEAFFGQGTRLTVV.

This clonotype was seen many times. V gene TRBV9 combines with J gene TRBJ2-3; D gene unclear. The ends were cut back, 2 bases at V and 2 bases at J, with 6 bases in the middle. The CDR3 consists of 13 residues. Germline V lookup: CDR1 SGDLS, CDR2 YYNGEE. The DNA of the CDR3 is TGTGCCAGCAGCGTTGACTCCACAGATACGCAGTATTTT. Translation: CASSVDSTDTQYF. Based on the CDR3 plus reference TRBV9 and TRBJ2-3, the full variable domain is DSGVTQTPKHLITATGQRVTLRCSPRSGDLSVYWYQQSLDQGLQFLIQYYNGEERAKGNILERFSAQQFPDLHSELNLSSLELGDSALYFCASSVDSTDTQYFGPGTRLTVL.

Note on this clonotype: A much larger clone differs from this one at a single base, so this may be a read error. Given the absence of the conserved phenylalanine or tryptophan at the CDR3 end, a read error is likely. This rearrangement joins TRBV20-1 to TRBJ1-2; 10 bases are shared with TRBD1. V was clipped by 6 bases and J by 6 bases; unmatched bases: 7. This CDR3 contains 13 residues. Germline V lookup: CDR1 DFQATT, CDR2 SNEGSKA (reference sequence). CDR3 protein: CSAVTGGGHGYTS. CDR3 coding DNA: TGCAGTGCGGTGACAGGGGGCGGTCATGGCTACACCTCC.

There are many counts of this clonotype. J is TRBJ2-7 and V is TRBV27; TRBD2 agrees at 13 bases. This CDR3 spans 16 amino acids. Germline CDR1 and CDR2: MNHEY and SMNVEV (reference sequence). The ends lost 6 bases at V and 3 bases at J; junction bases unmatched: 8. CDR3 nucleotide sequence: TGTGCCAGCAGGCCAACTAGCGGGAGGGGGGTCTACGAGCAGTACTTC. It codes for CASRPTSGRGVYEQYF.

This clonotype was counted many times. This chain joins TRBV20-1 and TRBJ2-5; 9 nucleotides match TRBD1. Per germline, CDR1 DFQATT and CDR2 SNEGSKA (reference sequence). J gave up 3 bases and V 1 base, and 15 bases lay outside the gene matches. CDR3 length: 18 residues. The CDR3 reads CSARGVDRRDREKETQYF. The CDR3 DNA reads as TGCAGTGCTAGAGGTGTTGACCGCCGGGACAGGGAGAAAGAGACCCAGTACTTC.